These 21 T cell receptor beta chains originate from one sample sequenced in a study of identical twins (dated by TCRdb to about 2016). Library creation used 5' RACE. Instrument on record: Illumina HiSeq 2000. In TCRdb, the public reads were trimmed at Q25 with fastp and aligned with MiXCR, with productive beta chains retained. Records with the same CDR3 protein are collapsed into one entry carrying the most frequent genes and DNA. The sample profile shows hundreds of thousands of distinct CDR3 sequences; 20% to 25% of them were found once. Around 0.47% of the sample rests with the top ten. This sample was shared with a second study, whose subject was yellow fever vaccine responses in identical twins.

The specimen was CD4+ T cells sorted from blood. The receptors were gathered from a woman aged 18-29 years in good health.

V gene TRBV7-9 combines with J gene TRBJ2-2; 8 bases fit TRBD1. The CDR3 has 14 amino acids. Germline CDR1 SEHNR, CDR2 FQNEAQ (reference sequence). The V gene end was trimmed by 5 bases and the J gene end by 6 bases; junction bases not matched to a gene: 5. For the CDR3, the DNA is TGTGCCAGCAGCAAGGACAGGGTTGCCGGGGAGCTGTTTTTT. It is translated as CASSKDRVAGELFF.

The rearrangement uses TRBV12-3 or TRBV12-4 and TRBJ2-1; TRBD1 matches at 10 bases. Unmatched junction bases numbered 3, after V lost 1 base and J lost 6 bases. The CDR3 extends over 15 amino acids. CDR3 protein: CASSLGQGAANEQFF. The CDR3 region has the DNA TGTGCCAGCAGTTTAGGACAGGGGGCGGCCAATGAGCAGTTCTTC.

This clonotype was seen only a few times. V is TRBV20-1 and J is TRBJ2-2, with D perhaps matching TRBD1 (5 bases). Trimming stripped 2 bases from V and 4 bases from J, with 5 bases between. Germline CDR1 is DFQATT and CDR2 is SNEGSKA (reference sequence). This CDR3 is 12 amino acids long. The CDR3 DNA follows: TGCAGTGCTAGACAGGGCACCGGGGAGCTGTTTTTT. Amino acids: CSARQGTGELFF.

The V call is TRBV20-1, the J call TRBJ2-6; 8 nucleotides agree with TRBD2. Trimming at V came to 0 bases and at J to 1 base, leaving 14 bases not matched to a gene. This CDR3 has 20 residues. Looked up from germline, CDR1 is DFQATT and CDR2 is SNEGSKA (reference sequence). DNA of the CDR3: TGCAGTGCTAGAGATAAGGGAACTAGCGGACCAGGATCTGGGGCCAACGTCCTGACTTTC. This gives the protein CSARDKGTSGPGSGANVLTF.

The chain links TRBV11-3 to TRBJ2-1; no clear D gene. This CDR3 spans 13 amino acids. CDR1 is SGHNT, CDR2 YENEEA, per germline. V dropped 7 bases and J dropped 9 bases, with 16 bases sitting between them. DNA of the CDR3: TGTGCCAGCACCCTCAACTTGAACGGTGAGCAGTTCTTC. It encodes CASTLNLNGEQFF.

The chain uses TRBV28 and TRBJ2-7; 10 nucleotides align to TRBD1. From germline, CDR1 is MDHEN and CDR2 SYDVKM. The J segment lost 2 bases and the V segment lost 6 bases, leaving 7 bases of the junction unmatched. The CDR3 is made up of 15 amino acids. As DNA, the CDR3 is TGTGCCAGCAGAACTCCCGGGACAGGGGCCTACGAGCAGTACTTC. As protein: CASRTPGTGAYEQYF. Complete variable domain (other parts from reference TRBV28 and TRBJ2-7): DVKVTQSSRYLVKRTGEKVFLECVQDMDHENMFWYRQDPGLGLRLIYFSYDVKMKEKGDIPEGYSVSREKKERFSLILESASTNQTSMYLCASRTPGTGAYEQYFGPGTRLTVT.

This clonotype showed up just a few times. The rearrangement joins TRBV12-3 or TRBV12-4 to TRBJ2-2, with a tentative D call TRBD1 (5 bases). V was cut by 3 bases and J by 3 bases, with 8 bases left in between. The length of the CDR3 is 14 residues. CDR3 sequence: CASSFKTDTGELFF. In DNA, the CDR3 is TGTGCCAGCAGTTTTAAGACAGACACCGGGGAGCTGTTTTTT.

This clonotype came up a few times. The J gene is TRBJ1-6, the V gene TRBV25-1; D not resolved. Trimming took off 1 base at V and 5 bases at J, with 9 bases between the two ends. CDR1 and CDR2 (germline): MGHDK, SYGVNS. The CDR3 sequence is 15 residues long. CDR3 region: CASSELWPDNSPLHF. Here the CDR3 DNA reads TGTGCCAGCAGTGAATTGTGGCCGGATAATTCACCCCTCCACTTT.

This chain uses TRBV11-2 with TRBJ2-2, with 8 nucleotides matching TRBD2. With V trimmed by 5 bases and J by 0 bases, 11 bases remained unmatched. The CDR3 loop spans 18 amino acids. Germline-derived CDR1 and CDR2 are SGHAT and FQNNGV. The CDR3 is CASSPNGLAGANTGELFF. The CDR3 DNA reads as TGTGCCAGCAGCCCCAACGGCCTAGCGGGCGCGAACACCGGGGAGCTGTTTTTT.

The CDR3 sequence: CASSFDRVKGGYTF. DNA of the CDR3: TGCGCCAGCAGCTTCGACAGGGTGAAAGGAGGCTACACCTTC. The V and J genes are TRBV5-1 and TRBJ1-2; TRBD1 agrees at 7 bases. The CDR3 totals 14 residues. Germline V gene sequence: CDR1 SGHRS, CDR2 YFSETQ. V shed 2 bases, J shed 8 bases, and the junction held 9 bases outside the gene matches.

This clonotype was seen ten or more times. This chain uses TRBV7-9 with TRBJ1-1, with D tentatively TRBD1 (5 bases). This CDR3 is 14 amino acids long. Trimming cost V 2 bases and J 0 bases, with 7 bases left between them. Per germline, CDR1 SEHNR and CDR2 FQNEAQ (reference sequence). The CDR3: CASSLSGLNTEAFF. For the CDR3, the DNA is TGTGCCAGCAGCTTATCAGGGCTGAACACTGAAGCTTTCTTT.

This clonotype was seen only a few times. The V and J genes are TRBV12-3 or TRBV12-4 and TRBJ2-1, with D possibly being TRBD2 (5 bases). V lost 7 bases and J lost 8, with 15 bases in between. The CDR3 covers 13 residues. The CDR3 sequence: CASKPRTGDEQFF. CDR3 DNA sequence: TGTGCCAGCAAACCCCGGACCGGGGATGAGCAGTTCTTC.

CDR3 nucleotides: TGCAGCACAAATAGCCGACGGAGCACTGAAGCTTTCTTT. As protein: CSTNSRRSTEAFF. The rearrangement links TRBV29-1 to TRBJ1-1; D uncertain. In germline, CDR1 is SQVTM, CDR2 ANQGSEA. CDR3 length: 13 residues. The V end was cut by 8 bases, the J end by 4 bases, with 17 bases between.

The V and J genes are TRBV20-1 and TRBJ2-3; 12 bases align to TRBD2. The CDR3 covers 16 residues. The J segment lost 1 base and the V segment lost 5 bases, leaving 7 bases of the junction unmatched. Germline lookup yields CDR1 DFQATT and CDR2 SNEGSKA (reference sequence). The CDR3 is CSAWLAGGVGTDTQYF. DNA of the CDR3: TGCAGTGCTTGGCTAGCGGGAGGGGTGGGCACAGATACGCAGTATTTT.

The gene calls are TRBV6-5 and TRBJ1-6; no reliable D call. Trimming shortened V by 2 bases and J by 1 base, and 9 bases separated the two germline ends. The CDR3 runs to 16 residues. The V gene's germline CDR1 is MNHEY and CDR2 SVGAGI. CDR3 DNA sequence: TGTGCCAGCAGTTACAGCTGGGCGTCCTATAATTCACCCCTCCACTTT. It is translated as CASSYSWASYNSPLHF.

The chain is built from TRBV15 and TRBJ2-4; 10 nucleotides align to TRBD2. Germline V lookup: CDR1 LNHNV, CDR2 YYDKDF (reference sequence). The CDR3 runs to 17 residues. Trimming cost V 4 bases and J 3 bases; bases outside gene matches: 9. The CDR3 region has the DNA TGTGCCACCAGCACAGAGTATAGCGGGGGGAACAAAAACATTCAGTACTTC. It yields the protein CATSTEYSGGNKNIQYF.

The V call is TRBV7-8, the J call TRBJ1-1; D unresolved. The CDR3 contains 12 residues. The germline gives CDR1 SGHVS, CDR2 FQNEAQ. Trimming removed 4 bases from V and 7 bases from J, with 10 bases in between. The CDR3 protein is CASSSKAGEAFF. The CDR3 coding sequence is TGTGCCAGCAGCTCCAAAGCGGGTGAAGCTTTCTTT.

V and J are TRBV12-3 or TRBV12-4 and TRBJ1-2; D remains unclear. The CDR3 has 13 amino acids. V lost 3 bases to trimming and J lost 2 bases, with 7 bases between them. CDR3 sequence: CASSFSMNYGYTF. In DNA, the CDR3 is TGTGCCAGCAGTTTCTCTATGAACTATGGCTACACCTTC.

This clonotype appeared a few times. The chain carries TRBV12-3 or TRBV12-4 and TRBJ2-4; 8 bases agree with TRBD2. CDR3 length: 15 residues. The ends lost 5 bases at V and 4 bases at J; junction bases unmatched: 7. As DNA, the CDR3 is TGTGCCAGCAGTCCGCTAGCGGGCGGAAAAAACATTCAGTACTTC. This codes for CASSPLAGGKNIQYF.

This chain links TRBV28 with TRBJ2-2; 8 nucleotides agree with TRBD2. The trim removed 10 bases at V and 5 bases at J, leaving 9 bases unmatched. This CDR3 region has 14 residues. Germline V lookup: CDR1 MDHEN, CDR2 SYDVKM. Written as DNA, the CDR3 is TGTGCCACCACGGGGGGGCTGAGGACCGGGGAGCTGTTTTTT. Its protein product is CATTGGLRTGELFF. Variable domain in full (rest from reference TRBV28 and TRBJ2-2): DVKVTQSSRYLVKRTGEKVFLECVQDMDHENMFWYRQDPGLGLRLIYFSYDVKMKEKGDIPEGYSVSREKKERFSLILESASTNQTSMYLCATTGGLRTGELFFGEGSRLTVL.

The gene calls are TRBV5-1 and TRBJ2-1; possible D gene TRBD1, 5 bases. V was clipped by 4 bases and J by 0 bases, with 11 bases between them. The length of the CDR3 is 15 residues. Germline assignment: CDR1 SGHRS and CDR2 YFSETQ. In nucleotides, the CDR3 is TGCGCCAGCAGCCCTATAGGGGACTCCTACAATGAGCAGTTCTTC. This translates into CASSPIGDSYNEQFF.